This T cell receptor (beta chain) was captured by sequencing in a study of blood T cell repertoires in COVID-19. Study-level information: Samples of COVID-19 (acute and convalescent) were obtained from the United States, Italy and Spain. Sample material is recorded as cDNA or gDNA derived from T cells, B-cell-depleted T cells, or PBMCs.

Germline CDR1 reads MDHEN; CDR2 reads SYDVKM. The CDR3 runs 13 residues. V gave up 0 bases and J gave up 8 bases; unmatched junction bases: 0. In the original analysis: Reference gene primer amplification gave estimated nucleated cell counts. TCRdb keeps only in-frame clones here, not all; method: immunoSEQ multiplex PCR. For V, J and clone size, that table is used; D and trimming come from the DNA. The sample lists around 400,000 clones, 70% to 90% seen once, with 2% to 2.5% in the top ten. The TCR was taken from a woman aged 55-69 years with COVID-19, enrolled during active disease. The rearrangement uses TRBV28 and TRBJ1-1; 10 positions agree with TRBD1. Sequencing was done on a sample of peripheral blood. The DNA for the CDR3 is TGTGCCAGCAGTTTATGGGGACAGGGGGAAGCTTTCTTT. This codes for CASSLWGQGEAFF. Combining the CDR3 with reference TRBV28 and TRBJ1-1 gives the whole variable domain DVKVTQSSRYLVKRTGEKVFLECVQDMDHENMFWYRQDPGLGLRLIYFSYDVKMKEKGDIPEGYSVSREKKERFSLILESASTNQTSMYLCASSLWGQGEAFFGQGTRLTVV.